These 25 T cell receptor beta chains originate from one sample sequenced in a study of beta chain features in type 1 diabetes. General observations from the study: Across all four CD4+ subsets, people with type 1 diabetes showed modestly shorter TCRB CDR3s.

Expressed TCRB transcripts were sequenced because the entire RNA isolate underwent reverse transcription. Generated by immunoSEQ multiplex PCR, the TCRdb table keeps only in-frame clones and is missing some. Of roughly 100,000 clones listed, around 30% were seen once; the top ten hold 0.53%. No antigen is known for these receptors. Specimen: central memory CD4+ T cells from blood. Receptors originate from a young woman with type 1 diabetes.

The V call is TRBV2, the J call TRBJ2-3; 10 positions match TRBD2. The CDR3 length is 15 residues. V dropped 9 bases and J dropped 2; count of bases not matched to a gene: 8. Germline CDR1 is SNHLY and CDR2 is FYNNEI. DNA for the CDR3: TGTGCCAGTACTCTCGGACTAGCGGTCACAGATACGCAGTATTTT. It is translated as CASTLGLAVTDTQYF.

Written as DNA, the CDR3 is TGTGCCAGCAGCGGTACGAGACAGGGGGATGGCTACACCTTC. Translating it yields CASSGTRQGDGYTF. This chain uses TRBV5-6 with TRBJ1-2; 9 nucleotides align to TRBD1. This CDR3 spans 14 amino acids. Germline CDR1 and CDR2: SGHDT and YYEEEE. J was trimmed by 6 bases and V by 4 bases; bases with no gene match: 7.

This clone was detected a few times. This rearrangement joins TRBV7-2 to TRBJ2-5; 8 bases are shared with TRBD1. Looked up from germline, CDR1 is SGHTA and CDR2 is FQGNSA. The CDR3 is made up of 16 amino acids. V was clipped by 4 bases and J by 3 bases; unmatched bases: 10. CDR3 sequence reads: CASSSPLGTGKETQYF. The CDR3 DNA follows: TGTGCCAGCAGCTCTCCCCTAGGGACAGGAAAAGAGACCCAGTACTTC.

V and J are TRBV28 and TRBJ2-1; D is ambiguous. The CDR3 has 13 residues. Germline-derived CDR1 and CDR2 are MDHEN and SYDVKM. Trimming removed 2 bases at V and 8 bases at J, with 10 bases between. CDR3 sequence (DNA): TGTGCCAGCAGTTTACACGAGATCTATGAGCAGTTCTTC. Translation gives CASSLHEIYEQFF.

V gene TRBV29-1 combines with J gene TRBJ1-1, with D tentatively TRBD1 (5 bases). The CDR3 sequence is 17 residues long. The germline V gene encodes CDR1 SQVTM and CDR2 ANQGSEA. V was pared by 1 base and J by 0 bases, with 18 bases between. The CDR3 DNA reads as TGCAGCGTTGAAGGGTCCCTAATGGACACGATGAACACTGAAGCTTTCTTT. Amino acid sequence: CSVEGSLMDTMNTEAFF. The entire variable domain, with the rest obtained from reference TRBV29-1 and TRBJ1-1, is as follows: SAVISQKPSRDICQRGTSLTIQCQVDSQVTMMFWYRQQPGQSLTLIATANQGSEATYESGFVIDKFPISRPNLTFSTLTVSNMSPEDSSIYLCSVEGSLMDTMNTEAFFGQGTRLTVV.

The CDR3 nucleotides are TGTGCCAGCAGCTTTCGATTAGCGGGCACTGAAGCTTTCTTT. Translation: CASSFRLAGTEAFF. The chain is built from TRBV7-8 and TRBJ1-1; D not resolved. V dropped 3 bases and J dropped 4 bases, with 12 bases sitting between them. Germline lookup yields CDR1 SGHVS and CDR2 FQNEAQ. The CDR3 has 14 amino acids.

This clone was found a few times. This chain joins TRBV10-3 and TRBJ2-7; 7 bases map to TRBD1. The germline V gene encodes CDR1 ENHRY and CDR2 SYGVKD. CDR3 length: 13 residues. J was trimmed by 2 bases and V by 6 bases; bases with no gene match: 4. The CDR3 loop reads CAISGGQAYEQYF. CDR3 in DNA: TGTGCCATCAGCGGTGGACAGGCCTACGAGCAGTACTTC.

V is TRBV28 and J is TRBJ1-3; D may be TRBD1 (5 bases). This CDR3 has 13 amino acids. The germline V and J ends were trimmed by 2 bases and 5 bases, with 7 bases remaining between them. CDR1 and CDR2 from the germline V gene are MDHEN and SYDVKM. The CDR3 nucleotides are TGTGCCAGCAGTTTAGCAGGGCGAAACACCATATATTTT. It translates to CASSLAGRNTIYF.

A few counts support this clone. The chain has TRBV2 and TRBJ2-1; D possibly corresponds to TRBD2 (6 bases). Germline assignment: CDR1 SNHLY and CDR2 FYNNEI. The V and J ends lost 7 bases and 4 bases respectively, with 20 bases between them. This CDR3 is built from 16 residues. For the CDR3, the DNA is TGTGCCAGCATCGAGAGGGGAGGAACGGGTTACAATGAGCAGTTCTTC. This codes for CASIERGGTGYNEQFF.

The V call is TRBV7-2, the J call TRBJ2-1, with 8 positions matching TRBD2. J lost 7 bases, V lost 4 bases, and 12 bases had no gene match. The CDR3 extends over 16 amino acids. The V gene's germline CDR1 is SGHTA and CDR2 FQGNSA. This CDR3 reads CASSSPRRAGANEQFF. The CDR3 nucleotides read TGTGCCAGCAGCTCACCCCGGAGAGCGGGAGCGAATGAGCAGTTCTTC.

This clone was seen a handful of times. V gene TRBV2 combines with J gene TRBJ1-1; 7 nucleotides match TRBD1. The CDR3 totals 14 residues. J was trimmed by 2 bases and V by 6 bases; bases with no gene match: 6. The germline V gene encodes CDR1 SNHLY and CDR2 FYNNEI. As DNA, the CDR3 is TGTGCCAGCAGGACCCGGACAGGCAACACTGAAGCTTTCTTT. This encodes CASRTRTGNTEAFF.

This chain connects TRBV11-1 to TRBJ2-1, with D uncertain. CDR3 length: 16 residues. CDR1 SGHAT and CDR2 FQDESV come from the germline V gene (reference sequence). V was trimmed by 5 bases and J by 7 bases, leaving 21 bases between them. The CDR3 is CASSPLSAGSGNEQFF. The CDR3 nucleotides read TGTGCCAGCAGCCCTCTAAGTGCTGGGTCAGGAAATGAGCAGTTCTTC.

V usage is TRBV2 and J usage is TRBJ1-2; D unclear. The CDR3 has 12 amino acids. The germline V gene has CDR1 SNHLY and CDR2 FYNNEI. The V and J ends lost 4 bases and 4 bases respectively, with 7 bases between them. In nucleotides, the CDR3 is TGTGCCAGCAGTGTTAGCGCCTATGGCTACACCTTC. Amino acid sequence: CASSVSAYGYTF. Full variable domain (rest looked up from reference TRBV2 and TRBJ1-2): EPEVTQTPSHQVTQMGQEVILRCVPISNHLYFYWYRQILGQKVEFLVSFYNNEISEKSEIFDDQFSVERPDGSNFTLKIRSTKLEDSAMYFCASSVSAYGYTFGSGTRLTVV.

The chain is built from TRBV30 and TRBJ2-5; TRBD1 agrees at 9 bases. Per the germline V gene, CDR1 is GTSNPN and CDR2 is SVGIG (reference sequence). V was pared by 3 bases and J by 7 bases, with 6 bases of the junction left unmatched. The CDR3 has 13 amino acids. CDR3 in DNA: TGTGCCTGGAGACCCCCGGGACAGGGGACCCAGTACTTC. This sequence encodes CAWRPPGQGTQYF.

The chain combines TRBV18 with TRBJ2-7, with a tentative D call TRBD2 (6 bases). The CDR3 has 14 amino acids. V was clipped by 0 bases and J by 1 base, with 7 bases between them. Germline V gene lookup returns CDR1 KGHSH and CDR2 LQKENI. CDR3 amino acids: CASSPPGTSYEQYF. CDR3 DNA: TGTGCCAGCTCACCACCCGGGACTTCCTACGAGCAGTACTTC. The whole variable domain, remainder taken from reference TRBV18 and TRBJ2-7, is NAGVMQNPRHLVRRRGQEARLRCSPMKGHSHVYWYRQLPEEGLKFMVYLQKENIIDESGMPKERFSAEFPKEGPSILRIQQVVRGDSAAYFCASSPPGTSYEQYFGPGTRLTVT.

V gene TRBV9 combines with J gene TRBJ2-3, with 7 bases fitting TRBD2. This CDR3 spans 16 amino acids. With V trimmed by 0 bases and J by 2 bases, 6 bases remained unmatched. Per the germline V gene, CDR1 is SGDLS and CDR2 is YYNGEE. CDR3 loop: CASSVGASGTTDTQYF. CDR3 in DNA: TGTGCCAGCAGCGTAGGGGCTAGCGGCACCACAGATACGCAGTATTTT.

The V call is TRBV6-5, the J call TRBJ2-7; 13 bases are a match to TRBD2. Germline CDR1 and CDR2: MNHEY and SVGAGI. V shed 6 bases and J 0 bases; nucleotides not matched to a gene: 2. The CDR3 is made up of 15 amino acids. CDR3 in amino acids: CASRRLAGGSYEQYV. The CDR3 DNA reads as TGTGCCAGCAGGCGACTAGCGGGAGGCTCCTACGAGCAGTACGTC.

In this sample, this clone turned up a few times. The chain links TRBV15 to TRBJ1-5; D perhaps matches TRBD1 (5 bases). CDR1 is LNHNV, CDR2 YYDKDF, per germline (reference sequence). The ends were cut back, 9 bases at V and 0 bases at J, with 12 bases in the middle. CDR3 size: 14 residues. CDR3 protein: CATRQGNSNQPQHF. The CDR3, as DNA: TGTGCCACACGGCAGGGAAATAGCAATCAGCCCCAGCATTTT.

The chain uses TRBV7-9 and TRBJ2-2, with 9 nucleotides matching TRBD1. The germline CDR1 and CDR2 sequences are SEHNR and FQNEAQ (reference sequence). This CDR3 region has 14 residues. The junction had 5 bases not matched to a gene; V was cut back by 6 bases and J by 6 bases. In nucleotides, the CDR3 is TGTGCCAGCAGTCGGACAGGGGTGGCCGGGGAGCTGTTTTTT. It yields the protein CASSRTGVAGELFF.

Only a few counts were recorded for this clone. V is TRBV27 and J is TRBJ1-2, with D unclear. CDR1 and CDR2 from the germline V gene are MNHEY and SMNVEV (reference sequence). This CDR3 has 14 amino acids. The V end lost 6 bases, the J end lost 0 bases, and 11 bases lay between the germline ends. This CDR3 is CASRQTPTNYGYTF. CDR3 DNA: TGTGCCAGCAGACAGACGCCAACTAACTATGGCTACACCTTC.

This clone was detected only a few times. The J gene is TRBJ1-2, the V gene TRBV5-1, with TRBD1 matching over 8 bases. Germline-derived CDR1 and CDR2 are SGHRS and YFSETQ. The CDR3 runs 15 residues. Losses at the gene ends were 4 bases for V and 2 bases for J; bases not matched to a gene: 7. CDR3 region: CASSGQGGGNYGYTF. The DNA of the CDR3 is TGCGCCAGCAGCGGACAGGGCGGAGGAAACTATGGCTACACCTTC.

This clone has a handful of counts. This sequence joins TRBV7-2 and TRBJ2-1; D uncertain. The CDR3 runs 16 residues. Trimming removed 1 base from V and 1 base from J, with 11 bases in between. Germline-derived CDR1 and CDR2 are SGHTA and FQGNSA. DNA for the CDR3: TGTGCCAGCAGCTTAGGAGCGATTCATTCCTACAATGAGCAGTTCTTC. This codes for CASSLGAIHSYNEQFF.

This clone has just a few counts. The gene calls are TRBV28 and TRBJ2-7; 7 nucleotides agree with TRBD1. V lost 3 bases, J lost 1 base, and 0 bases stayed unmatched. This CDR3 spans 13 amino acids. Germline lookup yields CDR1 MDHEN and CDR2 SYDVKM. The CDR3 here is CASSLGQSYEQYF. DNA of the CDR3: TGTGCCAGCAGTTTGGGACAGTCCTACGAGCAGTACTTC.

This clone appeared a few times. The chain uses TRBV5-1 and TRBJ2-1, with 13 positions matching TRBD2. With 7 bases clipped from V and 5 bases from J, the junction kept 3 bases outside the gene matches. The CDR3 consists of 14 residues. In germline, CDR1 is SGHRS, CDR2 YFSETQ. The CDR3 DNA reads TGCGCCAGCGGGGGACTAGCGGGAAACAATGAGCAGTTCTTC. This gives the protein CASGGLAGNNEQFF.

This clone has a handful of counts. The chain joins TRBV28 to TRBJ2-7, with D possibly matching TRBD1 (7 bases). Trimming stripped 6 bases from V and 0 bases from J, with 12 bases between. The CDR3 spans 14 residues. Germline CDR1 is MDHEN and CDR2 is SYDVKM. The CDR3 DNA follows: TGTGCCAGCAGCCAGGGGGGCCGCTCCTACGAGCAGTACTTC. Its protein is CASSQGGRSYEQYF.